This T cell receptor (beta chain) was sequenced in a study of beta chain features in type 1 diabetes. General study findings and limits: There were fewer insertions and more deletions at the VDJ junctions of type 1 diabetes patients. Cells that show high TCR expression could be over-represented by cDNA sequencing. These data did not resolve whether HLA type affects TCRB rearrangement. The study found moderately but significantly shorter TCRB CDR3s in all four CD4+ subsets of Type 1 diabetes patients. It was among patients, rather than healthy donors, that naive, central memory and Treg TCRB repertoires appeared more similar.

The CDR3 extends over 18 amino acids. Notes on this clone: The target antigen is unknown.

Since all of the isolated RNA was reverse transcribed, expressed TCRB transcripts were what got sequenced. The data were produced by immunoSEQ multiplex PCR, yet TCRdb's version contains in-frame clones alone and is incomplete. The data contain a few hundred thousand clones, around 10% of them seen just once; the ten biggest clones take up about 0.6%. The sequencing sample was made of central memory CD4+ T cells from blood. The clonotype originates from a man in his thirties or forties with type 1 diabetes. V and J are TRBV1 and TRBJ2-4. TRBV1 is recorded as a pseudogene. The CDR3, as DNA: TGCACCAGCAGCCAAACTCCCGGGACGATTGCCCCCAAAAACATTCAGTACTTC. Amino acids: CTSSQTPGTIAPKNIQYF.